Below are 24 T cell receptor beta chains sequenced from a single sample in a study of CD8+ T cells in alopecia areata. As the sequencing template, cDNA was produced by extracting RNA and reverse transcribing it. The data were produced by immunoSEQ multiplex PCR, yet TCRdb's version contains in-frame clones alone and is incomplete. The sample has just over 150,000 clones; about 53% are singletons. Sample: CD8+ T cells sorted from blood, taken at week 0. All receptors derive from a human donor with alopecia areata.

The chain links TRBV30 to TRBJ1-1; 8 positions match TRBD1. The germline gives CDR1 GTSNPN, CDR2 SVGIG (reference sequence). Losses at the gene ends were 4 bases for V and 10 bases for J; bases not matched to a gene: 8. This CDR3 has 12 amino acids. The CDR3 DNA is TGTGCCTGGACATACGGACAGGGAGGAGCTTTCTTT. Encoded protein: CAWTYGQGGAFF.

This rearrangement joins TRBV29-1 to TRBJ1-1; the match to TRBD1 covers 9 bases. Looked up from germline, CDR1 is SQVTM and CDR2 is ANQGSEA. This CDR3 region has 15 residues. The junction had 13 bases not matched to a gene; V was cut back by 7 bases and J by 4 bases. The CDR3 sequence is CSAVPGQGLSTEAFF. CDR3 DNA sequence: TGCAGCGCAGTCCCGGGACAGGGACTGAGCACTGAAGCTTTCTTT.

CDR3 coding DNA: TGTGCCAGCAGCTTAGGGACGGTTGTCGGTGGAGCTTTCTTT. Amino acid sequence: CASSLGTVVGGAFF. The V gene is TRBV7-2, the J gene TRBJ1-1; D not resolved. Germline CDR1 is SGHTA and CDR2 is FQGNSA. V dropped 1 base and J dropped 10 bases, with 16 bases sitting between them. The CDR3 is 14 amino acids.

The J gene is TRBJ1-1, the V gene TRBV5-6; no definite D call. V shed 0 bases and J shed 7 bases, with 10 bases lying between them. The CDR3 runs 13 residues. The germline V gene has CDR1 SGHDT and CDR2 YYEEEE. The CDR3 nucleotides are TGTGCCAGCAGCTTGGGGCAGGCATATGAAGCTTTCTTT. Translation gives CASSLGQAYEAFF.

This clone has more than one count but fewer than ten. V usage is TRBV4-3 and J usage is TRBJ2-7, with 10 bases that match TRBD2. Germline V gene data show CDR1 as LGHNA and CDR2 as YSLEER. J lost 7 bases, V lost 1 base, and 10 bases had no gene match. There are 16 residues in the CDR3. The CDR3 protein is CASSQADGTSDREQYF. CDR3 sequence (DNA): TGCGCCAGCAGCCAAGCAGACGGGACTAGCGATCGGGAGCAGTACTTC.

The chain uses TRBV4-3 and TRBJ2-5, with D possibly being TRBD2 (6 bases). The CDR3 covers 13 residues. Trimming removed 2 bases from V and 5 bases from J, with 9 bases in between. Per the germline V gene, CDR1 is LGHNA and CDR2 is YSLEER. DNA for the CDR3: TGCGCCAGCAGCCAACTGGAGGGGGAGACCCAGTACTTC. It encodes CASSQLEGETQYF.

CDR3 bases: TGTGCCAGCACCCCAGTAAGGAATGGGAACACCGGGTTCGCCCTCCACTTT. Its translation is CASTPVRNGNTGFALHF. The J gene is TRBJ1-6, the V gene TRBV27; D remains unclear. The V and J ends lost 7 bases and 14 bases respectively, with 30 bases between them. The CDR3 has 17 residues. Looked up from germline, CDR1 is MNHEY and CDR2 is SMNVEV (reference sequence).

The genes are TRBV19 and TRBJ1-5; no clear D gene. Germline V CDR1 and CDR2: LNHDA, SQIVND (reference sequence). The CDR3 sequence is 15 residues long. Trimming removed 3 bases at V and 9 bases at J, with 18 bases between. CDR3 in amino acids: CASSMGPPIARPQHF. In nucleotides, the CDR3 is TGTGCCAGTAGTATGGGTCCGCCGATTGCTAGGCCCCAGCATTTT.

This clone has more than one count but fewer than ten. The rearrangement links TRBV6-5 to TRBJ2-7; D perhaps matches TRBD1 (5 bases). Trimming left V 4 bases short and J 7 bases short, with 8 bases between. Germline-derived CDR1 and CDR2 are MNHEY and SVGAGI. CDR3 size: 11 residues. The CDR3 spells CASSSRQEQYF. The CDR3 DNA is TGTGCCAGCAGTTCACGACAGGAGCAGTACTTC.

This clone was seen only a few times. Only one base separates this from a far larger clonotype, so it likely reflects a read error. The chain joins TRBV5-1 to TRBJ2-1, with D possibly being TRBD2 (5 bases). This CDR3 spans 17 amino acids. Germline lookup yields CDR1 SGHRS and CDR2 YFSETQ. The V and J ends lost 0 bases and 5 bases respectively, with 18 bases between them. CDR3 coding DNA: TGCGCCAGCAGCTTGGGCCTTAGCGACGAGAGGGACAATGAGCAGTTCTTC. Its protein product is CASSLGLSDERDNEQFF.

The table lists this clone with a few counts. This chain links TRBV4-3 with TRBJ2-7, with unresolved D. The germline V gene has CDR1 LGHNA and CDR2 YSLEER. The ends were cut back, 1 base at V and 7 bases at J, with 17 bases in the middle. The CDR3 spans 15 residues. CDR3 sequence: CASSQGFSPDWEQYF. Written as DNA, the CDR3 is TGCGCCAGCAGCCAAGGGTTCAGCCCCGATTGGGAGCAGTACTTC.

The chain couples TRBV13 to TRBJ2-3, with 7 bases that match TRBD2. The ends lost 5 bases at V and 6 bases at J; junction bases unmatched: 8. Germline CDR1 PRHDT, CDR2 FYEKMQ (reference sequence). CDR3 length equals 14 residues. The CDR3 spells CASSPRAGSDTQYF. For the CDR3, the DNA is TGTGCCAGCAGCCCGCGAGCGGGGTCGGATACGCAGTATTTT. The variable domain in full, with the rest retrieved from reference TRBV13 and TRBJ2-3, is AAGVIQSPRHLIKEKRETATLKCYPIPRHDTVYWYQQGPGQDPQFLISFYEKMQSDKGSIPDRFSAQQFSDYHSELNMSSLELGDSALYFCASSPRAGSDTQYFGPGTRLTVL.

Only a few counts were recorded for this clone. V is TRBV30 and J is TRBJ1-1; D unclear. Germline V lookup: CDR1 GTSNPN, CDR2 SVGIG (reference sequence). This CDR3 spans 11 amino acids. V lost 4 bases and J lost 2, with 5 bases in between. The CDR3 DNA reads as TGTGCCTGGACAGTCAACACTGAAGCTTTCTTT. This encodes CAWTVNTEAFF.

The chain recombines TRBV2 with TRBJ2-3; the D is unclear. There are 19 residues in the CDR3. CDR1 and CDR2 (germline): SNHLY, FYNNEI. The ends were cut back, 6 bases at V and 1 base at J, with 26 bases in the middle. CDR3 in amino acids: CASRDTAAGFVRGTDTQYF. The CDR3 nucleotides are TGTGCCAGCAGGGATACAGCCGCCGGTTTTGTTAGGGGCACAGATACGCAGTATTTT.

The rearrangement uses TRBV27 and TRBJ1-5; D call uncertain. V was shortened by 5 bases and J by 4 bases, with 6 bases between the two germline ends. The CDR3 runs to 12 residues. Germline V gives CDR1 MNHEY, CDR2 SMNVEV (reference sequence). The CDR3 sequence: CASSAGNQPQHF. The CDR3 DNA follows: TGTGCCAGCAGTGCAGGTAATCAGCCCCAGCATTTT.

There are a few counts of this clone. Other DNA sequences from this sample encode an identical CDR3 as well. The genes are TRBV7-9 and TRBJ1-1; D remains ambiguous. The CDR3 loop spans 12 amino acids. Trimming took off 3 bases at V and 1 base at J, with 3 bases between the two ends. Germline lookup yields CDR1 SEHNR and CDR2 FQNEAQ (reference sequence). CDR3 sequence: CASSFGNTEAFF. CDR3 sequence (DNA): TGTGCCAGCAGCTTTGGGAACACTGAAGCTTTCTTT.

The V call is TRBV29-1, the J call TRBJ2-1; no clear D. V shed 3 bases and J shed 6 bases, with 3 bases lying between them. The CDR3 is 10 amino acids. Per the germline V gene, CDR1 is SQVTM and CDR2 is ANQGSEA. The CDR3 bases are TGCAGCGTTGATATCAATGAGCAGTTCTTC. This translates into CSVDINEQFF.

This clone was recorded a few times. Germline is not matched at one junction end, which may reflect a read error. The chain combines TRBV29-1 with TRBJ2-5; D gene uncertain. Germline assignment: CDR1 SQVTM and CDR2 ANQGSEA. This CDR3 spans 10 amino acids. The CDR3 loop reads CSVDQETQYF. The CDR3 coding sequence is TGCAGCGTTGACCAGGAGACCCAGTACTTC.

This chain links TRBV30 with TRBJ1-2; D is perhaps TRBD1 (5 bases). The CDR3 is 12 amino acids. CDR1 is GTSNPN and CDR2 is SVGIG in the germline V gene (reference sequence). V shed 4 bases and J shed 4 bases, with 10 bases lying between them. DNA of the CDR3: TGTGCCTGGAACCGGGGCTTCTATGGCTACACCTTC. It yields the protein CAWNRGFYGYTF.

The chain uses TRBV27 and TRBJ1-1; 7 bases fit TRBD1. CDR3 length: 16 amino acids. V lost 6 bases, J lost 4 bases, and 14 bases stayed unmatched. Germline V lookup: CDR1 MNHEY, CDR2 SMNVEV (reference sequence). The CDR3 region has the DNA TGTGCCAGCAGCCTGGACAGGCAAAAGGGGGGCACTGAAGCTTTCTTT. It is translated as CASSLDRQKGGTEAFF.

V gene TRBV27 combines with J gene TRBJ1-5; D is perhaps TRBD1 (6 bases). Germline V gives CDR1 MNHEY, CDR2 SMNVEV (reference sequence). V gave up 5 bases and J gave up 3 bases, with 17 bases separating them. CDR3 size: 16 residues. The CDR3 nucleotides are TGTGCCAGCAGTCCCCATCCGGACAGTAACAATCAGCCCCAGCATTTT. It codes for CASSPHPDSNNQPQHF.

The chain combines TRBV19 with TRBJ1-1; perhaps TRBD1 as D (5 bases). Per germline, CDR1 LNHDA and CDR2 SQIVND (reference sequence). Trimming pared 10 bases from V and 6 bases from J, leaving 27 bases between. The length of the CDR3 is 16 residues. CDR3 bases: TGTGCCACTTGGGCCGAAGGTGGGGGTAGTTTCCCTGAAGCTTTCTTT. The encoded protein is CATWAEGGGSFPEAFF.

The CDR3 here is CASSYSAGDSPLHF. CDR3 nucleotide sequence: TGTGCCAGCAGTTACTCAGCAGGGGACTCACCCCTCCACTTT. The chain couples TRBV6-5 to TRBJ1-6; a possible D gene is TRBD1 (6 bases). CDR3 size: 14 residues. V was trimmed by 0 bases and J by 10 bases, leaving 10 bases between them. Germline CDR1 reads MNHEY; CDR2 reads SVGAGI.

V is TRBV30 and J is TRBJ2-3, with 7 nucleotides matching TRBD1. The J segment lost 0 bases and the V segment lost 5 bases, leaving 5 bases of the junction unmatched. CDR1 and CDR2 (germline): GTSNPN, SVGIG (reference sequence). CDR3 size: 14 residues. The chain's CDR3 is CAWGTGVSTDTQYF. The CDR3 nucleotides are TGTGCCTGGGGCACAGGGGTCAGCACAGATACGCAGTATTTT.